Shown below are 19 T cell receptor beta chains from a single sample sequenced in a study of cytotoxic CD8 clonotypes in ibrutinib-treated CLL (dated by TCRdb to the early 2020s). The time point label of this sample denotes: approximately twelve months on ibrutinib. Library preparation employed the immunoSEQ multiplex PCR assay. The immuneACCESS repertoire file appears here via TCRdb, limited to in-frame rearrangements. These files lack a portion of the clones; in checked studies, under half of the deficit traces to unresolved V genes, and the cause of the others is not known. The sample has some 200,000 clones on record, 75% to 85% of them singletons. In total, the top ten clones hold over 10% of the sample. Sample: PBMCs, taken after 12 months of ibrutinib treatment. These receptors originate from a human donor with chronic lymphocytic leukemia.

In this sample, this clone turned up a few times. The gene calls are TRBV27 and TRBJ1-2, with a tentative D call TRBD1 (5 bases). CDR3 length equals 15 residues. The germline V gene has CDR1 MNHEY and CDR2 SMNVEV (reference sequence). Trimming pared 5 bases from V and 8 bases from J, leaving 21 bases between. The CDR3 loop reads CASSPPRRGVEGYTF. CDR3 nucleotides: TGTGCCAGCAGTCCCCCCCGGCGAGGGGTGGAGGGCTACACCTTC.

The chain couples TRBV6-5 to TRBJ2-7; D uncertain. Trimming pared 2 bases from V and 2 bases from J, leaving 13 bases between. The CDR3 is 15 residues long. Germline V gene data show CDR1 as MNHEY and CDR2 as SVGAGI. The CDR3 DNA sequence: TGTGCCAGCAGTTACGGTCCGGCAGACACCTACGAGCAGTACTTC. Its translation: CASSYGPADTYEQYF.

V gene TRBV28 combines with J gene TRBJ2-7; 9 positions agree with TRBD2. CDR3 length: 12 amino acids. CDR1 is MDHEN and CDR2 is SYDVKM in the germline V gene. J lost 4 bases, V lost 7 bases, and 2 bases had no gene match. In DNA form, the CDR3 reads TGTGCCAGCAAGGGACTAGCTTACGAGCAGTACTTC. It encodes CASKGLAYEQYF.

The genes are TRBV4-1 and TRBJ2-1; 9 nucleotides line up with TRBD2. The CDR3 extends over 14 amino acids. V lost 2 bases, J lost 4 bases, and 0 bases stayed unmatched. Germline V lookup: CDR1 MGHRA, CDR2 YSYEKL. The CDR3 sequence: CASSQLAGYNEQFF. CDR3 coding DNA: TGCGCCAGCAGCCAACTAGCGGGGTACAATGAGCAGTTCTTC.

J is TRBJ1-2 and V is TRBV4-1, with no clear D. Per the germline V gene, CDR1 is MGHRA and CDR2 is YSYEKL. The CDR3 consists of 15 residues. The germline V and J ends were trimmed by 0 bases and 4 bases, with 12 bases remaining between them. Written as DNA, the CDR3 is TGCGCCAGCAGCCAAGATCCGATGGAAGGCTATGGCTACACCTTC. Its protein is CASSQDPMEGYGYTF.

J is TRBJ2-7 and V is TRBV29-1, with TRBD1 matching over 8 bases. CDR1 SQVTM and CDR2 ANQGSEA come from the germline V gene. This CDR3 has 13 amino acids. J was trimmed by 7 bases and V by 3 bases; bases with no gene match: 8. The CDR3 nucleotides read TGCAGCGTTGAGGCAGGACAGGGTCGAGAGCAGTACTTC. The encoded protein is CSVEAGQGREQYF.

The chain uses TRBV5-4 and TRBJ2-1; D possibly matches TRBD1 or TRBD2 (6 bases each). V gave up 4 bases and J gave up 10 bases, with 21 bases separating them. CDR1 SGHNT and CDR2 YYREEE come from the germline V gene (reference sequence). The CDR3 consists of 15 residues. The DNA for the CDR3 is TGTGCCAGCAGCAGGGGGGACCCCACGGCGAGAGAGCAGTTCTTC. It is translated as CASSRGDPTAREQFF.

The genes are TRBV30 and TRBJ1-2, with no clear D. Trimming cost V 4 bases and J 5 bases, with 23 bases left between them. Germline V lookup: CDR1 GTSNPN, CDR2 SVGIG (reference sequence). The CDR3 has 16 amino acids. The CDR3 DNA follows: TGTGCCTGGAATGACCCCCGCAGTTCTGGTGGGTATGGCTACACCTTC. Amino acid sequence: CAWNDPRSSGGYGYTF.

This chain links TRBV27 with TRBJ1-1; D remains unclear. The CDR3 is 14 amino acids. V shed 6 bases and J shed 4 bases, with 15 bases lying between them. Per the germline V gene, CDR1 is MNHEY and CDR2 is SMNVEV (reference sequence). The CDR3 DNA is TGTGCCAGCAGCTCATGGGGTAGGTCCACTGAAGCTTTCTTT. Translation: CASSSWGRSTEAFF.

V is TRBV28 and J is TRBJ1-2, with D tentatively TRBD1 (5 bases). This CDR3 region has 13 residues. Trimming pared 3 bases from V and 5 bases from J, leaving 10 bases between. The germline gives CDR1 MDHEN, CDR2 SYDVKM. The CDR3 region is CASSLAGRYGYTF. The DNA for the CDR3 is TGTGCCAGCAGTTTGGCAGGGAGGTATGGCTACACCTTC.

The V gene is TRBV4-2, the J gene TRBJ1-2; perhaps TRBD1 as D (6 bases). From germline, CDR1 is LGHNA and CDR2 YNFKEQ. The ends were cut back, 2 bases at V and 1 base at J, with 14 bases in the middle. The CDR3 contains 16 residues. DNA of the CDR3: TGTGCCAGCAGCCAAACCGGGACATCTCATAACTATGGCTACACCTTC. Protein: CASSQTGTSHNYGYTF.

Here the CDR3 DNA reads TGCAGCGTTGTTATGTCGTTAGGAAACACCATATATTTT. This gives the protein CSVVMSLGNTIYF. The gene calls are TRBV29-1 and TRBJ1-3; D gene ambiguous. The V gene's germline CDR1 is SQVTM and CDR2 ANQGSEA. V was trimmed by 4 bases and J by 4 bases, leaving 11 bases between them. This CDR3 is 13 amino acids long.

This chain connects TRBV7-9 to TRBJ1-3; D remains unclear. The CDR3 is 13 amino acids. V lost 8 bases, J lost 1 base, and 9 bases lay in between. Per the germline V gene, CDR1 is SEHNR and CDR2 is FQNEAQ (reference sequence). The CDR3 is CASVRASGNTIYF. DNA of the CDR3: TGTGCCAGCGTGAGGGCGTCTGGAAACACCATATATTTT.

V and J are TRBV28 and TRBJ1-4; TRBD1 matches at 7 bases. This CDR3 region has 18 residues. Germline-derived CDR1 and CDR2 are MDHEN and SYDVKM. With 4 bases clipped from V and 0 bases from J, the junction kept 11 bases outside the gene matches. The CDR3 DNA sequence: TGTGCCAGCAGTTACTGGGACAGTCAGTCACCAACTAATGAAAAACTGTTTTTT. This codes for CASSYWDSQSPTNEKLFF. The whole variable domain, filled in from reference TRBV28 and TRBJ1-4, reads DVKVTQSSRYLVKRTGEKVFLECVQDMDHENMFWYRQDPGLGLRLIYFSYDVKMKEKGDIPEGYSVSREKKERFSLILESASTNQTSMYLCASSYWDSQSPTNEKLFFGSGTQLSVL.

The genes are TRBV2 and TRBJ2-7; D might be TRBD1 (6 bases). V lost 6 bases and J 1 base, leaving 19 bases between the germline ends. Germline V gene sequence: CDR1 SNHLY, CDR2 FYNNEI. The CDR3 consists of 16 residues. CDR3 bases: TGTGCCAGCAGGCGGACAGTGAGCAATCCTTCCTACGAGCAGTACTTC. Its protein product is CASRRTVSNPSYEQYF.

Written as DNA, the CDR3 is TGTGCCAGCCAAATACAGGGAACTCATGGTTGGACTGACTATGGCTACACCTTC. Its translation is CASQIQGTHGWTDYGYTF. The V gene is TRBV28, the J gene TRBJ1-2; TRBD1 is a possible D gene (6 bases). The CDR3 runs 18 residues. Trimming took 8 bases from V and 3 from J, leaving 28 bases between them. Looked up from germline, CDR1 is MDHEN and CDR2 is SYDVKM.

The J gene is TRBJ2-1, the V gene TRBV7-3; TRBD1 matches at 7 bases. The CDR3 runs 13 residues. The germline V gene encodes CDR1 SGHTA and CDR2 FQGTGA. J was trimmed by 5 bases and V by 5 bases; bases with no gene match: 3. The CDR3 coding sequence is TGTGCCAGCAGCCGGGGACAGAACAATGAGCAGTTCTTC. Its translation: CASSRGQNNEQFF. Full variable domain (rest looked up from reference TRBV7-3 and TRBJ2-1): GAGVSQTPSNKVTEKGKYVELRCDPISGHTALYWYRQSLGQGPEFLIYFQGTGAADDSGLPNDRFFAVRPEGSVSTLKIQRTERGDSAVYLCASSRGQNNEQFFGPGTRLTVL.

This clone was counted a few times. V and J are TRBV19 and TRBJ1-5; D is uncertain. Trimming shortened V by 6 bases and J by 4 bases, and 13 bases separated the two germline ends. The CDR3 covers 14 residues. Per germline, CDR1 LNHDA and CDR2 SQIVND (reference sequence). CDR3 residues: CASRKEVGNQPQHF. CDR3 bases: TGTGCCAGTAGGAAAGAGGTGGGAAATCAGCCCCAGCATTTT.

As to this clone: The sample carries other DNA sequences with the same CDR3. The rearrangement links TRBV5-1 to TRBJ2-4; the D is unclear. CDR1 SGHRS and CDR2 YFSETQ come from the germline V gene. With 3 bases removed from V and 7 bases from J, the gap between germline ends came to 5 bases. The CDR3 loop spans 11 amino acids. CDR3: CASSSENIQYF. The CDR3 bases are TGCGCCAGCAGCTCGGAGAACATTCAGTACTTC.